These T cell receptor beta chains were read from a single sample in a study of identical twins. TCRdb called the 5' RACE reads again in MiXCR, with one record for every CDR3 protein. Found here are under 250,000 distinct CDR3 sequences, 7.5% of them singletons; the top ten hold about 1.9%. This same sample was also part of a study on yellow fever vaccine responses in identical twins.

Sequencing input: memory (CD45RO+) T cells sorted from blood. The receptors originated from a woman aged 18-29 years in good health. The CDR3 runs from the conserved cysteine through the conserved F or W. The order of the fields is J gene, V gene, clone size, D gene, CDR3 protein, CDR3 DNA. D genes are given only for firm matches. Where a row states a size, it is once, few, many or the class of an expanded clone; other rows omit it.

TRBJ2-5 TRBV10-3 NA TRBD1 CAISVTGGQETQYF TGTGCCATCAGCGTGACAGGGGGCCAAGAGACCCAGTACTTC
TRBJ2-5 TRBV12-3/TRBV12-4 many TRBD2 CASSRRTSGTQETQYF TGTGCCAGCAGTAGAAGGACTAGCGGGACCCAAGAGACCCAGTACTTC
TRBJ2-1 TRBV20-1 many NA CSARDQGTDNNEQFF TGCAGTGCTAGAGATCAAGGGACGGATAACAATGAGCAGTTCTTC
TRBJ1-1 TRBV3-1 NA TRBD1 CASSHADRDTEAFF TGTGCCAGCAGCCATGCCGACAGGGACACTGAAGCTTTCTTT
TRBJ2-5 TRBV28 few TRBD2 CASSPAGAGETQYF TGTGCCAGCAGTCCTGCGGGAGCGGGAGAGACCCAGTACTTC
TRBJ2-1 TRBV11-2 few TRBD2 CASSMGLAGGNEQFF TGTGCCAGCAGCATGGGACTAGCGGGAGGCAATGAGCAGTTCTTC
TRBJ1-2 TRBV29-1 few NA CSVEEWGDGYTF TGCAGCGTTGAAGAGTGGGGGGACGGCTACACCTTC
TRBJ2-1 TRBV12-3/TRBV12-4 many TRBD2 CASSLSGRAGNEQFF TGTGCCAGCAGTCTTAGCGGGAGGGCCGGAAATGAGCAGTTCTTC
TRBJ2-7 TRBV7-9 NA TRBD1 CASRLTGDSYEQYF TGTGCCAGCCGACTTACAGGGGACTCCTACGAGCAGTACTTC
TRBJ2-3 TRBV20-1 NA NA CSATAAGRTDTQYF TGCAGTGCTACCGCGGCGGGGAGAACAGATACGCAGTATTTT
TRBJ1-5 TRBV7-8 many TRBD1 CASSLGQGGQPQHF TGTGCCAGCAGCCTGGGACAGGGAGGCCAGCCCCAGCATTTT
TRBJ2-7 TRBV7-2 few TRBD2 CASSLASGRALDEQYF TGTGCCAGCAGCTTAGCTAGCGGGAGGGCTTTGGACGAGCAGTACTTC
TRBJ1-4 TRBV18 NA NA CASSIATTNEKLFF TGTGCCAGCTCGATTGCTACAACTAATGAAAAACTGTTTTTT
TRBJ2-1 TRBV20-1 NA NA CSASHTGNEQFF TGCAGTGCTAGTCATACCGGCAATGAGCAGTTCTTC
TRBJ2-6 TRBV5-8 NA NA CASSSRVANVLTF TGTGCCAGCAGCTCCCGGGTCGCCAACGTCCTGACTTTC
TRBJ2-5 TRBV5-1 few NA CASSLATRKEETQYF TGCGCCAGCAGCTTGGCCACCCGTAAAGAGGAGACCCAGTACTTC
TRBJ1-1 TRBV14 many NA CASSLGTPNTEAFF TGTGCCAGCAGCCTTGGGACACCGAACACTGAAGCTTTCTTT
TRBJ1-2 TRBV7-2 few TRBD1 CASSSPQGGGYTF TGTGCCAGCAGCTCGCCACAGGGGGGCGGCTACACCTTC
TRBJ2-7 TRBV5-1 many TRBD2 CASKTSGGAYEQYF TGCGCCAGTAAAACTAGCGGGGGGGCATACGAGCAGTACTTC
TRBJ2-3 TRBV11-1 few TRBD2 CASNGLGGTSIRTDTQYF TGTGCCAGCAACGGCCTGGGGGGGACCTCTATACGGACAGATACGCAGTATTTT